This T cell receptor beta chain was captured by sequencing in a study of molecular identifiers for immune sequencing clone quantification. This clonotype was detected many times. No antigen is known for it. Sorted cells numbering roughly 18,000 to 1,100,000, with 10%, 30% or 50% RNA, yielded the naive CD8 libraries. Methods described previously, with TCR primers listed, were used for bulk TCR libraries. In TCRdb, the PCR reads were re-called with MiXCR into one record per CDR3 protein. Of 63,000 or so distinct CDR3 sequences in the sample, 15% to 20% were seen once. The germline CDR1 and CDR2 sequences are SGHKS and YYEKEE (reference sequence). The length of the CDR3 is 16 residues. Unmatched junction bases numbered 4, after V lost 0 bases and J lost 3 bases. Study conclusions and caveats: Clonotypes topping 20 RNA copies carried over 99% of effector molecules but under 1% of naive ones.

The sequencing input was naive CD8+ T cells from blood, with Jurkat cell RNA spiked in. This sample's subset: FACS-sorted CD8+CD4-CCR7+CD45RA+ naive T cells. This clonotype was obtained from a human donor in good health. Some libraries in this study had Jurkat cell RNA spiked in. The rearrangement joins TRBV5-5 to TRBJ2-3, with TRBD2 identical over 10 bases. The CDR3 reads CASSLAPSGRTDTQYF. For the CDR3, the DNA is TGTGCCAGCAGCTTGGCCCCTAGCGGGAGAACAGATACGCAGTATTTT.